This T cell receptor (beta chain) came from a study of blood T cells in healthy people across ages. CDR1 and CDR2 from the germline V gene are SGHAT and FQNNGV. After removal of 3 bases from V and 5 bases from J, the junction contained 7 bases not matched to a gene. This CDR3 comprises 15 residues. Healthy individuals of Caucasian origin from Russia, aged 6 to 90, served as donors. Isolated PBMCs totaled at least 6.5 million in each sample. Then a second PCR, running about 6 to 12 cycles, was carried out with a sample-barcoded 5' primer and a J-beta primer mix. One entry per CDR3 protein, called by TCRdb with MiXCR from the 5' RACE reads. The sample includes 650,000 to 800,000 distinct CDR3 sequences, 45% to 60% seen only once; the top ten take about 13%.

J is TRBJ2-5 and V is TRBV11-2; TRBD2 agrees at 9 bases. The TCR sequence derives from an elderly woman in good health. Sequencing used blood. CDR3 region: CASSFPGLAKETQYF. The CDR3 region has the DNA TGTGCCAGCAGCTTTCCGGGACTAGCAAAGGAGACCCAGTACTTC.